The subject of this entry is one T cell receptor beta chain. This specimen comes from a study of blood T cell repertoires in COVID-19. The CDR3 is made up of 15 amino acids. J lost 2 bases, V lost 2 bases, and 5 bases had no gene match. Germline V CDR1 and CDR2: SGHNT, YYREEE (reference sequence). Sequencing was performed with immunoSEQ multiplex PCR; in TCRdb, only in-frame clones are kept and a portion is missing. The sample includes around 180,000 clones, 70% to 90% seen only once; the top ten take about 20%. Sample: peripheral blood. V gene TRBV5-4 combines with J gene TRBJ2-7; 9 nucleotides match TRBD1. The receptor's source is a person between 70 and 80 years old with COVID-19, enrolled during active disease. The CDR3 loop reads CASSFAGTGPYEQYF. DNA of the CDR3: TGTGCCAGCAGCTTCGCCGGGACAGGGCCCTACGAGCAGTACTTC.